What follows describes a single TCR beta chain. As yet, its antigen is unknown. This sample was taken from a study of CD8 T cells in ankylosing spondylitis. Generation of TCR beta libraries employed quantitative 5'-RACE incorporating molecular barcodes. Via MiXCR, TCRdb re-called the 5' RACE reads, giving one row per CDR3 protein. The sample yields approximately 400,000 distinct CDR3 sequences, approximately 17% seen once. The CDR3 totals 17 residues. V shed 5 bases and J 4 bases; nucleotides not matched to a gene: 11. Germline values: CDR1 MDHEN, CDR2 SYDVKM. Findings of the study overall: Ankylosing spondylitis blood appeared to be characterized by a TCR beta motif of several highly homologous variants.

This chain uses TRBV28 with TRBJ2-1; 10 bases match TRBD2. Sequencing input: blood, either unsorted or a sorted T cell fraction (not recorded which). This clonotype originated in a male donor with ankylosing spondylitis. The CDR3 DNA reads TGTGCCAGCAGTCCACCTACCCGGACTAGCGGATACAATGAGCAGTTCTTC. It specifies CASSPPTRTSGYNEQFF.